This TCR beta chain was recorded in a study of shared clonotypes between healthy human individuals. This CDR3 has 16 residues. In germline, CDR1 is SQVTM, CDR2 ANQGSEA. The V and J ends lost 5 bases and 0 bases, in that order; junction bases with no gene match: 7. Generated by immunoSEQ multiplex PCR, the TCRdb table keeps only in-frame clones and is missing some. Among more than 2,000,000 clones listed, over 90% were seen once. Sequenced: naive CD4+ T cells from PBMCs. Subset defined: CD45RA+ positively selected. The J gene is TRBJ2-3, the V gene TRBV29-1, with 11 bases aligning to TRBD2. The TCR was taken from a man aged 18 to 30 in good health. Some clones in this sample may be carry-over from other donors' samples. Written as DNA, the CDR3 is TGCAGCGTTAAGGGACTAGCGGCATCTAGCACAGATACGCAGTATTTT. Translation: CSVKGLAASSTDTQYF.